The subject of this entry is one T cell receptor beta chain. Antigen unknown. This sample was included in a study of cytomegalovirus exposure and HLA in healthy donors. Study details: Across under 450 genotyped donors, about 80% landed in the Caucasian-associated ancestry cluster.

Researchers ran the PCR with 60 Vbeta and 13 Jbeta primers. Clones were read by immunoSEQ multiplex PCR, and TCRdb kept only the in-frame ones, dropping some. The sample has 150,000 to 200,000 clones, 65% to 80% seen once. CDR1 is LGHNA, CDR2 YSLEER, per germline. This CDR3 has 15 residues. V was shortened by 3 bases and J by 4 bases, with 15 bases between the two germline ends. Overall study results and limits: High sensitivity and specificity were reportedly achieved when the classifier diagnosed cytomegalovirus status. Some TCR beta chains (roughly 160 of them) were listed as cytomegalovirus-associated. A later look showed TCR association rates differing by HLA locus, highest for DRB1 and lowest for HLA-C.

The clonotype was recovered from a young woman in good health and CMV-seropositive. Sequenced sample: PBMCs. J is TRBJ1-2 and V is TRBV4-3; D is uncertain. CDR3 residues: CASSQVLRSIYGYTF. CDR3 nucleotides: TGCGCCAGCAGCCAGGTTCTCCGGTCCATCTATGGCTACACCTTC.